These 15 T cell receptor beta chains were all obtained from the same sample, sequenced in a study of human T cells and chemical hapten exposure. Described time point: patch test 3, about 24 weeks after DPC sensitization. Treatment defined: therapeutic diphenylcyclopropenone sensitization with weekly scalp DPC. Each CDR3 protein is one row after TCRdb ran MiXCR on the RACE reads. The sample contains about 52,000 distinct CDR3 sequences, roughly 10% of which appear only once. Sequenced material: whole blood, taken in connection with sensitization to the hapten diphenylcyclopropenone (DPC). These receptors were collected from a woman between 40 and 50 years old with alopecia areata. Some clones in this sample may be carry-over from other donors' samples.

This clonotype showed up many times. The chain joins TRBV29-1 to TRBJ2-5; either TRBD1 or TRBD2 may supply D (5 bases each). There are 13 residues in the CDR3. V lost 3 bases and J lost 6, with 14 bases in between. CDR1 SQVTM and CDR2 ANQGSEA come from the germline V gene. The CDR3 DNA reads TGCAGCGTTGATCGGGACGGAAGCAAGACCCAGTACTTC. It is translated as CSVDRDGSKTQYF.

The table lists this clonotype with a few counts. The genes are TRBV6-2 or TRBV6-3 and TRBJ2-1; D remains ambiguous. CDR1 is MNHEY and CDR2 is SVGEGT in the germline V gene. The CDR3 spans 11 residues. Between the trimmed V and J ends, which lost 11 bases and 3 bases, there was a span of 8 bases. CDR3: CAAAVYNEQFF. The CDR3 DNA is TGTGCCGCCGCGGTCTACAATGAGCAGTTCTTC.

This chain uses TRBV6-5 with TRBJ2-5, with D possibly matching TRBD1 (6 bases). The V and J ends lost 7 bases and 1 base respectively, with 10 bases between them. The CDR3 runs 13 residues. CDR1 and CDR2 from the germline V gene are MNHEY and SVGAGI. The DNA of the CDR3 is TGTGCCAGCACCCCAGGGGTCCAAGAGACCCAGTACTTC. Its translation is CASTPGVQETQYF.

This clonotype has more than one count but fewer than ten. The rearrangement links TRBV4-3 to TRBJ2-3; 7 bases map to TRBD1. V lost 2 bases and J lost 11; bases outside the gene matches: 10. The CDR3 has 14 residues. Germline loops: CDR1 LGHNA, CDR2 YSLEER. CDR3 sequence (DNA): TGCGCCAGCAGCCAACTCACCCGACAGGGACAGCAGTATTTT. Residues: CASSQLTRQGQQYF.

This rearrangement joins TRBV28 to TRBJ2-2; 9 bases align to TRBD1. Germline trimming cut 6 bases from V and 7 bases from J; bases unmatched to any gene: 9. This CDR3 is 15 amino acids long. The germline V gene has CDR1 MDHEN and CDR2 SYDVKM. The CDR3 nucleotides read TGTGCCAGCAGACTTGGGACAGGGATTCTCGGGGAGCTGTTTTTT. Encoded protein: CASRLGTGILGELFF.

The CDR3 nucleotides read TGCGCCAGCAGGGGACAGGGCAAGGGTTCACCCCTCCACTTT. Amino acid sequence: CASRGQGKGSPLHF. The J gene is TRBJ1-6, the V gene TRBV4-1, with 9 bases fitting TRBD1. Germline trimming cut 6 bases from V and 9 bases from J; bases unmatched to any gene: 6. This CDR3 spans 14 amino acids. Germline values: CDR1 MGHRA, CDR2 YSYEKL.

The table lists this clonotype with many counts. The V and J genes are TRBV20-1 and TRBJ2-3, with a possible D match to TRBD2 (6 bases). V shed 1 base and J shed 3 bases, with 14 bases lying between them. Germline assignment: CDR1 DFQATT and CDR2 SNEGSKA (reference sequence). The length of the CDR3 is 15 residues. Here the CDR3 reads CSARAAEEGTDTQYF. The CDR3 DNA follows: TGCAGTGCTAGAGCCGCCGAGGAGGGTACAGATACGCAGTATTTT.

CDR3: CASRDSASTDTQYF. The CDR3 nucleotides are TGCGCCAGCAGGGACAGCGCTTCCACAGATACGCAGTATTTT. The J gene is TRBJ2-3, the V gene TRBV5-1; D possibly corresponds to TRBD1 (6 bases). Germline V gene sequence: CDR1 SGHRS, CDR2 YFSETQ. This CDR3 is 14 amino acids long. V lost 5 bases and J lost 2, with 12 bases in between.

The chain employs TRBV4-3 and TRBJ1-1, with D perhaps TRBD1 (6 bases). Trimming removed 0 bases from V and 6 bases from J, with 11 bases in between. The CDR3 is made up of 14 amino acids. Per the germline V gene, CDR1 is LGHNA and CDR2 is YSLEER. In DNA form, the CDR3 reads TGCGCCAGCAGCCAAGATACAGGGAGGCCTGAAGCTTTCTTT. Amino acid sequence: CASSQDTGRPEAFF.

V is TRBV5-1 and J is TRBJ1-1; a weak D match, TRBD1 (5 bases). Trimming took 2 bases from V and 5 from J, leaving 13 bases between them. CDR3 length: 14 amino acids. Per the germline V gene, CDR1 is SGHRS and CDR2 is YFSETQ. CDR3 in amino acids: CASSFGLRETEAFF. CDR3 DNA: TGCGCCAGCAGCTTTGGCCTCAGGGAAACTGAAGCTTTCTTT.

A few counts support this clonotype. J is TRBJ1-1 and V is TRBV11-2; TRBD1 agrees at 9 bases. Germline-derived CDR1 and CDR2 are SGHAT and FQNNGV. The CDR3 runs to 15 residues. V shed 3 bases and J 5 bases; nucleotides not matched to a gene: 7. The CDR3 DNA reads TGTGCCAGCAGCTTTCTAGGGACAGGGCGGACTGAAGCTTTCTTT. Translating gives CASSFLGTGRTEAFF.

The genes are TRBV5-6 and TRBJ2-7; 7 bases are shared with TRBD1. The CDR3 is 12 residues long. V gave up 4 bases and J gave up 5 bases; unmatched junction bases: 3. The germline V gene has CDR1 SGHDT and CDR2 YYEEEE. In DNA form, the CDR3 reads TGTGCCAGCAGCCAGACAGGGAACGAGCAGTACTTC. This encodes CASSQTGNEQYF.

This clonotype was counted only a few times. V gene TRBV3-1 combines with J gene TRBJ1-1, with a possible D match to TRBD1 (5 bases). CDR3 length: 15 amino acids. From germline, CDR1 is LGHDT and CDR2 YNNKEL (reference sequence). V was trimmed by 4 bases and J by 1 base, leaving 13 bases between them. The CDR3 bases are TGTGCCAGCAGCCGGGACTCGAAAGGGAACACTGAAGCTTTCTTT. As protein: CASSRDSKGNTEAFF.

This chain links TRBV9 with TRBJ2-1; perhaps TRBD2 as D (6 bases). The germline CDR1 and CDR2 sequences are SGDLS and YYNGEE. Trimming left V 0 bases short and J 8 bases short, with 6 bases between. The CDR3 runs 12 residues. This CDR3 is CASSVGGDEQFF. The CDR3, as DNA: TGTGCCAGCAGCGTAGGGGGGGATGAGCAGTTCTTC. Looking up the rest from reference TRBV9 and TRBJ2-1 gives the full variable domain: DSGVTQTPKHLITATGQRVTLRCSPRSGDLSVYWYQQSLDQGLQFLIQYYNGEERAKGNILERFSAQQFPDLHSELNLSSLELGDSALYFCASSVGGDEQFFGPGTRLTVL.

This clonotype was detected ten times or more. This chain connects TRBV27 to TRBJ2-2; no firm D call. The CDR3 sequence is 17 residues long. V shed 2 bases and J shed 1 base, with 14 bases lying between them. Germline CDR1 and CDR2: MNHEY and SMNVEV (reference sequence). CDR3 loop: CASSLSWAELNTGELFF. The CDR3 DNA follows: TGTGCCAGCAGTTTAAGCTGGGCCGAGCTGAACACCGGGGAGCTGTTTTTT.